A selection of T cell receptor beta chains follows, all from one sample in a study of blood T cell repertoires in COVID-19. Data came from immunoSEQ multiplex PCR; TCRdb stores just in-frame clones and leaves some out. Of tens of thousands of clones in the sample, 88% were seen once. Sequences were obtained from peripheral blood. The receptors here all came from a human donor in a cohort sampled during active COVID-19. Each CDR3 is given with its conserved first and last residue. Each record gives: clone size, D gene, J gene, V gene, CDR3 protein, CDR3 DNA. The D gene is left open where the match is weak. Part of the rows lack a size; the others show once, few, many or a class for expanded clones.

once TRBD2 TRBJ2-7 TRBV2 CASSQASTGGPGEQYF TGTGCCAGCAGTCAAGCAAGCACGGGAGGGCCGGGCGAGCAGTACTTC
many TRBD1 TRBJ2-7 TRBV27 CASSTTGAGYEQYF TGTGCCAGCAGTACCACAGGGGCGGGTTACGAGCAGTACTTC
. TRBD1 TRBJ1-1 TRBV19 CASSTGTGRTEAFF TGTGCCAGTAGTACCGGGACAGGGAGGACTGAAGCTTTCTTT
. . TRBJ2-7 TRBV5-6 CASSLWAGGKYF TGTGCCAGCAGCTTGTGGGCAGGGGGGAAGTACTTC
. . TRBJ1-1 TRBV5-6 CASSSRVEAFF TGTGCCAGCAGCTCGCGGGTTGAAGCTTTCTTT
. . TRBJ2-7 TRBV19 CASSIDRYYEQYF TGTGCCAGTAGTATAGATCGGTACTACGAGCAGTACTTC
. . TRBJ2-1 TRBV2 CASSEGGQTFPSYNEQFF TGTGCCAGCAGTGAAGGCGGTCAAACGTTCCCCTCCTACAATGAGCAGTTCTTC
. . TRBJ2-1 TRBV3-1/TRBV3-2 CASSQELDFEQFF TGTGCCAGCAGCCAAGAATTGGACTTTGAGCAGTTCTTC
once TRBD2 TRBJ2-7 TRBV15 CATSRDFITSGNHEQYF TGTGCCACCAGCAGAGATTTTATAACTAGCGGGAACCACGAGCAGTACTTC
. . TRBJ1-6 TRBV6-5 CASSYEGGLRSPLHF TGTGCCAGCAGTTACGAGGGGGGGTTACGGTCACCCCTCCACTTT
. . TRBJ2-1 TRBV3-1/TRBV3-2 CASSQARATNEQFF TGTGCCAGCAGCCAAGCTCGAGCGACCAATGAGCAGTTCTTC
. . TRBJ2-2 TRBV7-8 CASSEAQGYTGELFF TGTGCCAGCAGCGAGGCACAGGGTTACACCGGGGAGCTGTTTTTT
. . TRBJ1-2 TRBV28 CAHGGSNYGYTF TGTGCCCACGGGGGGAGTAACTATGGCTACACCTTC
. TRBD2 TRBJ2-2 TRBV5-1 CASIPGTSENTGELFF TGCGCCAGCATTCCCGGGACTAGCGAGAACACCGGGGAGCTGTTTTTT
. TRBD2 TRBJ2-2 TRBV29-1 CSASPRNPGLAEHTGELFF TGCAGCGCATCTCCCCGCAATCCGGGACTAGCGGAACACACCGGGGAGCTGTTTTTT
. . TRBJ1-6 TRBV6-1 CASSEARGDNSPLHF TGTGCCAGCAGTGAAGCGCGGGGTGATAATTCACCCCTCCACTTT
. . TRBJ2-7 TRBV18 CASSPRGAGSSYEQYF TGTGCCAGCTCACCCCGGGGGGCGGGTAGCTCCTACGAGCAGTACTTC
. . TRBJ2-1 TRBV7-3 CASSLEGSSYNEQFF TGTGCCAGCAGCTTAGAGGGAAGCTCCTACAATGAGCAGTTCTTC
. TRBD1 TRBJ2-5 TRBV2 CAGQGWRETQYF TGTGCCGGACAGGGTTGGCGAGAGACCCAGTACTTC
. . TRBJ2-7 TRBV2 CATLKDGTYEQYF TGTGCCACCCTCAAGGACGGGACCTACGAGCAGTACTTC
. TRBD2 TRBJ2-5 TRBV25-1 CASSEWLAGGETQYF TGTGCCAGCAGTGAATGGCTAGCGGGAGGAGAGACCCAGTACTTC
. TRBD1 TRBJ2-2 TRBV6-2/TRBV6-3 CASSTGQGAGELFF TGTGCCAGCAGCACGGGACAGGGCGCCGGGGAGCTGTTTTTT
. TRBD2 TRBJ2-5 TRBV19 CASSPQGLADGPQYF TGTGCCAGTAGTCCTCAGGGACTAGCCGATGGACCCCAGTACTTC
. . TRBJ1-1 TRBV3-1/TRBV3-2 CASSQGHISEAFF TGTGCCAGCAGCCAAGGGCACATCAGTGAAGCTTTCTTT
. . TRBJ2-1 TRBV7-2 CASSLQGRTYNEQFF TGTGCCAGCAGCTTACAGGGGAGAACCTACAATGAGCAGTTCTTC
many TRBD2 TRBJ2-7 TRBV2 CASSARGRAWNEQYF TGTGCCAGCAGCGCTCGCGGGAGGGCCTGGAACGAGCAGTACTTC
. . TRBJ2-3 TRBV7-2 CASSPTTRSTDTQYF TGTGCCAGCAGCCCCACAACGCGGAGCACAGATACGCAGTATTTT
. TRBD1 TRBJ1-1 TRBV7-2 CASSGLTGSEAFF TGTGCCAGCAGCGGGTTGACAGGGTCTGAAGCTTTCTTT
. TRBD2 TRBJ2-5 TRBV9 CASSVATGLAGVETQYF TGTGCCAGCAGCGTAGCTACGGGACTAGCGGGAGTGGAGACCCAGTACTTC
. TRBD1 TRBJ2-3 TRBV28 CASSLVDRGGTDTQYF TGTGCCAGCAGTTTAGTCGACAGGGGAGGCACAGATACGCAGTATTTT
. . TRBJ1-4 TRBV5-1 CASTLQGGEEKLFF TGCGCCAGCACCTTACAGGGAGGGGAAGAAAAACTGTTTTTT